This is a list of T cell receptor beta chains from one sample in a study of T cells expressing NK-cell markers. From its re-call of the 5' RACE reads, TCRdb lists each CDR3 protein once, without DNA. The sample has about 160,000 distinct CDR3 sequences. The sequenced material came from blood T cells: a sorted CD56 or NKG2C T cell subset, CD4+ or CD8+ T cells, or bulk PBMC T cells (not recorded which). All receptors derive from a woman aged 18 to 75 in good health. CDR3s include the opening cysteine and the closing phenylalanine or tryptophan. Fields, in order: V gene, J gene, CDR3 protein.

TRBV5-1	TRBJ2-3	CASRGQDTQYF
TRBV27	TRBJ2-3	CASSSGTRGTDTQYF
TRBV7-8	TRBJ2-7	CASTDPLADLYEQYF
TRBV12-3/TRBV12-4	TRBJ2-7	CASSPSGGYEQYF
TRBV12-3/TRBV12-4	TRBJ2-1	CASSYAGEQFF
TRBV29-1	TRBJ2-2	CSVKDRVDTGELFF
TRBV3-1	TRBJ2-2	CASSQGTSRAGELFF
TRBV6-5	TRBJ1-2	CASSYIRGTGGHYGYTF
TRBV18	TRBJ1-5	CASSRGGQDAPQHF
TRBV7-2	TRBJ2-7	CASSPRTGDYEQYF
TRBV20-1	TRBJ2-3	CSVPPSGAGVDTQYF
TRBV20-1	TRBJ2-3	CSARDRQGIPDTQYF
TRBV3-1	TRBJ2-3	CASSLRFDTQYF
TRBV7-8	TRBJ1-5	CASILSGTGVSNQPQHF
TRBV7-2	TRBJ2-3	CASTLRWGTSSTDTQYF
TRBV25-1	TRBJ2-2	CASSESKITNTGELFF
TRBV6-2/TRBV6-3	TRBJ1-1	CASRPGPMNTEAFF
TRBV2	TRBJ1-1	CASSDLGGASTEAFF
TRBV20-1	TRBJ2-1	CSARPPAGPPYNEQFF
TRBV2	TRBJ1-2	CASTGQSNYGYTF
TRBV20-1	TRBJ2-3	CSARIHPDTQYF
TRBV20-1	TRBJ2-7	CSGLPPGSRGEQYF
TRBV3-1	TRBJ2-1	CASSQAVSGGAENEQFF
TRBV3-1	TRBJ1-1	CASSRAGRATEAFF